The sequence of this T cell receptor (beta chain) was determined in a study of PD-1 blockade in classical Hodgkin lymphoma. Study conclusions and caveats: The diversity seen at baseline in complete responders resembled that of newly diagnosed patients. Among the patients, those starting nivolumab under 1 year after ASCT were excluded. Nothing has yet pinned down what causes the repertoire differences, possibly disease activity or prior therapy.

Trimming pared 1 base from V and 2 bases from J, leaving 8 bases between. CDR1 SGHNT and CDR2 YYREEE come from the germline V gene (reference sequence). This CDR3 contains 14 residues. Assay: immunoSEQ multiplex PCR; the TCRdb copy retains only in-frame clones and omits some. Altogether 50,000 or so clones are present, around four fifths being singletons, with the ten largest covering roughly 12%. On this clone itself: Its specificity is not known.

Time point in this sample: cycle 4 day 1 (C4D1), after 6 weeks of nivolumab. Following autologous stem cell transplantation, relapse occurred in every patient, and exposure to brentuximab vedotin varied. The origin of this receptor is a human donor with classical Hodgkin lymphoma. The source material was peripheral blood mononuclear cells (PBMCs), sampled before the fourth cycle of nivolumab. The chain has TRBV5-4 and TRBJ2-3; D is ambiguous. In DNA form, the CDR3 reads TGTGCCAGCAGCTTGAATTCGTTCACAGATACGCAGTATTTT. Amino acids: CASSLNSFTDTQYF.